Listed below are T cell receptor beta chains from one sample, sequenced in a study of cytomegalovirus exposure and HLA in healthy donors. Sequenced by immunoSEQ multiplex PCR; TCRdb stores in-frame clones only, minus some. This repertoire shows 150,000 to 200,000 clones, approximately 86% found once; its top ten account for roughly 1.8%. Sequencing was performed on PBMCs. The receptors stem from a woman between 18 and 29 years old in good health and CMV-seronegative. Each CDR3 is given without its conserved first and last residue. Each record gives: V gene, J gene, CDR3 protein.

>TRBV7-3|TRBJ2-2
ASSSRQGNTGELF
>TRBV5-4|TRBJ2-5
ASSSTGQGETQY
>TRBV7-9|TRBJ2-3
ASSFGGALYTDTQY
>TRBV30|TRBJ2-7
AWSPGNRGYEQY
>TRBV19|TRBJ1-1
ASSAHRGKAF
>TRBV18|TRBJ1-3
AGSPPRDITIY
>TRBV7-9|TRBJ2-7
ASSPRDLGEQY
>TRBV5-4|TRBJ2-1
ATGARLSENEQF
>TRBV9|TRBJ2-7
ASSVAGDNYEQY
>TRBV11-1|TRBJ2-1
ASSFSGSSYNEQF
>TRBV27|TRBJ2-5
ASLPTFQTGAETQY
>TRBV7-8|.
ASIEFRGWDYEQY
>TRBV29-1|TRBJ1-1
SVEGDSFKAF
>TRBV6-6|TRBJ2-7
ASTSNYEQY
>TRBV27|TRBJ1-2
ASSWRATGGNGYT
>TRBV29-1|TRBJ2-1
SVAPAGYNEQF
>TRBV7-6|TRBJ1-3
ASSPQGTHGNTIY
>TRBV7-6|TRBJ1-5
ASPDRKGQPQH
>TRBV11-2|TRBJ2-5
ASSLSAGLAETQY
>TRBV11-2|TRBJ1-2
ASSLGVGSRET
>TRBV2|TRBJ2-7
ASSASGTTYEQY
>TRBV5-4|TRBJ2-5
ASSLGSNREETQY
>TRBV21-1|TRBJ2-1
ARRLGRTSGGAEGNEQF
>TRBV28|TRBJ2-1
ASRPPSGSLYNEQF
>TRBV5-1|TRBJ1-6
ASSLVPGQGAGNSPLH
>TRBV28|TRBJ1-1
ASSFRRPEAF
>TRBV18|TRBJ1-1
ASSSENTEAF
>TRBV10-3|TRBJ2-1
AISEYRGLAGLKEQF
>TRBV5-1|TRBJ2-1
ASSLALAVYNEQF
>TRBV28|TRBJ1-2
ASSFGQYFNYGYT
>TRBV6-4|TRBJ1-6
ASSDSGPPNSPLH
>TRBV28|TRBJ1-1
ASKAGMDTEAF
>TRBV28|TRBJ1-4
ASSPIQGGLF
>TRBV4-2|TRBJ1-3
ASSQESAAGNTIY
>TRBV5-1|TRBJ2-3
ASSSAGLARFSSTDTQY
>TRBV18|TRBJ2-1
ASSPLSASHEQF
>TRBV27|TRBJ2-7
ASSRRLDAAEQY
>TRBV18|TRBJ1-1
ASSANRGAMNTEAF
>TRBV19|TRBJ1-1
ASSYRVGDTEAF
>TRBV4-1|TRBJ2-1
ASSQGGLPGGNEQF
>TRBV7-9|TRBJ2-2
ASSLQGGRVFNTGELF
>TRBV6-6|TRBJ1-1
ASSYSTELPF
>TRBV30|TRBJ1-2
AWSYRDRGFYGYT
>TRBV7-9|TRBJ2-7
ASSLGDRGSYEQY
>TRBV7-3|TRBJ2-7
ASSLKAGYGYEQY
>TRBV28|TRBJ1-6
ASGLTSKPGQV